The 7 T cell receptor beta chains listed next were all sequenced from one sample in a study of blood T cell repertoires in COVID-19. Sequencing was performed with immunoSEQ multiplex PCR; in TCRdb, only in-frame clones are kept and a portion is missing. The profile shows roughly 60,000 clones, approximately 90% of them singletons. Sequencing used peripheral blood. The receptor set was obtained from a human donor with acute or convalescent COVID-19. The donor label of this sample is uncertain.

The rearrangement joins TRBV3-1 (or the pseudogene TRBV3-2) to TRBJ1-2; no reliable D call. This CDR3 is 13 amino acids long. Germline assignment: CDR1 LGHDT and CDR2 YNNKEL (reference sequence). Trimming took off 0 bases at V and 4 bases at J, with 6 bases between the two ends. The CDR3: CASSQDLTYGYTF. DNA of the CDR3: TGTGCCAGCAGCCAAGATCTAACCTATGGCTACACCTTC.

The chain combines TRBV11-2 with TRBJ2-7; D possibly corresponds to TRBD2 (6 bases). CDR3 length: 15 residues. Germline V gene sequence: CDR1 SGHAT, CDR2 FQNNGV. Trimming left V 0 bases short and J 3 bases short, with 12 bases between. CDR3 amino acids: CASSLDRLGGYEQYF. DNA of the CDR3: TGTGCCAGCAGCTTAGATAGACTAGGAGGCTACGAGCAGTACTTC. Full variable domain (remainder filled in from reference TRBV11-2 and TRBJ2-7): EAGVAQSPRYKIIEKRQSVAFWCNPISGHATLYWYQQILGQGPKLLIQFQNNGVVDDSQLPKDRFSAERLKGVDSTLKIQPAKLEDSAVYLCASSLDRLGGYEQYFGPGTRLTVT.

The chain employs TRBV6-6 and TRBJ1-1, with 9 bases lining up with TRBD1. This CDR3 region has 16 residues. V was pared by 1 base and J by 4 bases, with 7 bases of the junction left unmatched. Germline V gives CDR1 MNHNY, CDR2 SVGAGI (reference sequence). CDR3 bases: TGTGCCAGCAGTTACTTGGTCACAGGGGGCGGCACTGAAGCTTTCTTT. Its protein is CASSYLVTGGGTEAFF.

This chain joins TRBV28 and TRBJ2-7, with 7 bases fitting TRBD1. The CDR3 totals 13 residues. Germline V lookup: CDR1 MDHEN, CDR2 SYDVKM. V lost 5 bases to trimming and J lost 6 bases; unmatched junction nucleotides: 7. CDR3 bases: TGTGCCAGCAGTCCAGGGGGTTCTCTCGAGCAGTACTTC. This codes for CASSPGGSLEQYF.

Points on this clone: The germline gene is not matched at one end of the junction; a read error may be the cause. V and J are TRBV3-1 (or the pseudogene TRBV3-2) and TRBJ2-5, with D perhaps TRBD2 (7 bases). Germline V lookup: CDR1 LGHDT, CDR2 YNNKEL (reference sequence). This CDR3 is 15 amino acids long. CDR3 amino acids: CATSHIRGGGETQYF. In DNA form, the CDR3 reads TGTGCCACCAGCCATATTAGGGGGGGCGGAGAGACCCAGTACTTC.

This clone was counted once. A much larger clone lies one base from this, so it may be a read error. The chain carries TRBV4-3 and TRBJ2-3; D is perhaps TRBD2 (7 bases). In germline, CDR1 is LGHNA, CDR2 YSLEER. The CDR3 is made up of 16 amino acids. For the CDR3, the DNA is TGCACCAGCAGCCAGGGGACTAACTTATGGACAGATACGCAGTATTTT. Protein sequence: CTSSQGTNLWTDTQYF.

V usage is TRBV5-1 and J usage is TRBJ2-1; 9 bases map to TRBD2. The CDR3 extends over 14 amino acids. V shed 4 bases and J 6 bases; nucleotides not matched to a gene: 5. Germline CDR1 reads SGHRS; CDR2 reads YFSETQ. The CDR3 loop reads CASSGVAGANEQFF. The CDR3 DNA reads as TGCGCCAGCAGCGGGGTAGCGGGAGCCAATGAGCAGTTCTTC.